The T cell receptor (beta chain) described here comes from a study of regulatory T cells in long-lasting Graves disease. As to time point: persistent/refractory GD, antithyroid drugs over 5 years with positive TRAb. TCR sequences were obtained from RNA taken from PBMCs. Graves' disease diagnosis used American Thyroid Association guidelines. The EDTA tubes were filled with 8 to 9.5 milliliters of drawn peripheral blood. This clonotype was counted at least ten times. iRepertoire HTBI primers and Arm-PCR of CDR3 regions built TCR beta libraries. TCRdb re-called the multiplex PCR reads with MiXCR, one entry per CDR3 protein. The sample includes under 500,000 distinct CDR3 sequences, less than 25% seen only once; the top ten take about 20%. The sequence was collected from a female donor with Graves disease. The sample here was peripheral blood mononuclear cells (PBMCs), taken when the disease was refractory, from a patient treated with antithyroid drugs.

The CDR3 coding sequence is TGTGCCAGCAGTAGCGGGCAGACCTACGAGCAGTACTTC. Translating it yields CASSSGQTYEQYF. V is TRBV2 and J is TRBJ2-7; a possible D gene is TRBD2 (6 bases). Trimming removed 5 bases at V and 2 bases at J, with 10 bases between. The CDR3 is 13 residues long. Germline V gene sequence: CDR1 SNHLY, CDR2 FYNNEI.